This T cell receptor beta chain was identified during a study of blood T cell repertoires in COVID-19. Per the authors' pipeline: Estimated nucleated cell counts came from reference gene primer amplification. Only in-frame clones appear in the TCRdb table, and some are missing; sequencing was by immunoSEQ multiplex PCR. Clone size and the V and J calls come from that table; the DNA yielded D and trimming. Seen here are about 240,000 clones, around 81% observed once, and the top ten hold roughly 6.4%. Germline assignment: CDR1 SQVTM and CDR2 ANQGSEA. V lost 6 bases and J lost 4; bases outside the gene matches: 5. The CDR3 has 13 residues.

The receptor was isolated from an older woman with active or convalescent COVID-19. V gene TRBV29-1 combines with J gene TRBJ2-5; TRBD1 matches at 10 bases. The sample consisted of peripheral blood. The DNA of the CDR3 is TGCAGCGTCCCGACAGGGGGCAGAGAGACCCAGTACTTC. This codes for CSVPTGGRETQYF. Together with reference TRBV29-1 and TRBJ2-5, the CDR3 gives the full variable domain: SAVISQKPSRDICQRGTSLTIQCQVDSQVTMMFWYRQQPGQSLTLIATANQGSEATYESGFVIDKFPISRPNLTFSTLTVSNMSPEDSSIYLCSVPTGGRETQYFGPGTRLLVL.